This TCR beta chain was observed in a study of beta chain features in type 1 diabetes. Whole-study findings and limits: Patients with Type 1 diabetes showed moderately but significantly shorter TCRB CDR3s in all four CD4+ subsets.

The CDR3 contains 14 residues. Germline trimming cut 7 bases from V and 2 bases from J; bases unmatched to any gene: 7. From germline, CDR1 is MDHEN and CDR2 SYDVKM. The investigators reverse transcribed all of the isolated RNA, so they sequenced expressed TCRB transcripts. The data were produced by immunoSEQ multiplex PCR, yet TCRdb's version contains in-frame clones alone and is incomplete. The sample shows under 400,000 clones, about 12% of them seen only once. In this sample, this clone turned up a few times. Its matching antigen is unknown. Sample: naive CD4+ T cells from blood. This receptor was obtained from a man between 18 and 35 years old in good health. This chain uses TRBV28 with TRBJ2-7, with 8 bases identical to TRBD2. The DNA of the CDR3 is TGTGCCAGCATTTCGGGGGGGGCTCCCTACGAGCAGTACTTC. This translates into CASISGGAPYEQYF.